Presented here are 21 T cell receptor beta chains from one specimen sequenced in a study of cytomegalovirus exposure and HLA in healthy donors. The study ran its PCR with 60 Vbeta and 13 Jbeta primers. Method: immunoSEQ multiplex PCR; TCRdb's copy keeps in-frame clones and lacks some. The sample consists of over 150,000 clones, about three quarters of them appearing once. The sample comprised PBMCs. The source is a woman aged 25 to 39 in good health and CMV-seropositive.

The rearrangement links TRBV9 to TRBJ1-5; D gene ambiguous. Trimming took 4 bases from V and 0 from J, leaving 11 bases between them. The CDR3 totals 15 residues. The germline CDR1 and CDR2 sequences are SGDLS and YYNGEE. As DNA, the CDR3 is TGTGCCAGCAGCTTGTCCGGGAATAGCAATCAGCCCCAGCATTTT. It codes for CASSLSGNSNQPQHF.

V and J are TRBV28 and TRBJ1-5; D unresolved. CDR1 MDHEN and CDR2 SYDVKM come from the germline V gene. This CDR3 has 12 amino acids. V was trimmed by 8 bases and J by 8 bases, leaving 13 bases between them. In nucleotides, the CDR3 is TGTGCCAGCTTCGACGTCGGGGAGCCCCAGCATTTT. Its translation: CASFDVGEPQHF.

The rearrangement uses TRBV6-1 and TRBJ2-1; 10 nucleotides line up with TRBD2. The length of the CDR3 is 15 residues. Per the germline V gene, CDR1 is MNHNS and CDR2 is SASEGT. V lost 5 bases and J lost 7; bases outside the gene matches: 8. The DNA of the CDR3 is TGTGCCAGCAGTAACCTAGCGGGAGCCGGGAATGAGCAGTTCTTC. This sequence encodes CASSNLAGAGNEQFF.

This CDR3 reads CASSPTVPSGIGEQYF. For the CDR3, the DNA is TGTGCCAGCAGCCCAACCGTTCCTAGCGGGATAGGCGAGCAGTACTTC. The gene calls are TRBV5-6 and TRBJ2-7; 9 bases fit TRBD2. V lost 4 bases to trimming and J lost 6 bases; unmatched junction nucleotides: 14. Germline CDR1 SGHDT, CDR2 YYEEEE. The CDR3 totals 16 residues.

The V gene is TRBV10-3, the J gene TRBJ1-2; 8 bases match TRBD1. Germline loops: CDR1 ENHRY, CDR2 SYGVKD. V shed 7 bases, J shed 3 bases, and the junction held 10 bases outside the gene matches. This CDR3 has 15 amino acids. This CDR3 is CAITPDRGRDYGYTF. As DNA, the CDR3 is TGTGCCATCACCCCAGACAGGGGCCGCGACTATGGCTACACCTTC.

This clone was counted a single time. The rearrangement links TRBV5-1 to TRBJ2-5, with D possibly being TRBD2 (6 bases). CDR1 is SGHRS, CDR2 YFSETQ, per germline. With 5 bases removed from V and 2 bases from J, the gap between germline ends came to 7 bases. The CDR3 is 12 amino acids. CDR3 DNA sequence: TGCGCCAGCAGGGCGGGACAAGAGACCCAGTACTTC. Translation: CASRAGQETQYF. Full variable domain (missing parts from reference TRBV5-1 and TRBJ2-5): KAGVTQTPRYLIKTRGQQVTLSCSPISGHRSVSWYQQTPGQGLQFLFEYFSETQRNKGNFPGRFSGRQFSNSRSEMNVSTLELGDSALYLCASRAGQETQYFGPGTRLLVL.

V gene TRBV6-1 combines with J gene TRBJ2-5; TRBD2 matches at 14 bases. Per the germline V gene, CDR1 is MNHNS and CDR2 is SASEGT. J gave up 5 bases and V 3 bases, and 11 bases lay outside the gene matches. The CDR3 runs 18 residues. The CDR3 loop is CASSDGLAGGPMGETQYF. The CDR3 coding sequence is TGTGCCAGCAGTGACGGACTAGCGGGAGGCCCTATGGGGGAGACCCAGTACTTC.

The chain uses TRBV19 and TRBJ1-4; 9 bases are shared with TRBD1. CDR1 is LNHDA, CDR2 SQIVND, per germline (reference sequence). Losses at the gene ends were 9 bases for V and 5 bases for J; bases not matched to a gene: 4. The CDR3 spans 13 residues. In DNA, the CDR3 is TGTGCCAGGAAGGACAGGGGCAATGAAAAACTGTTTTTT. This gives the protein CARKDRGNEKLFF.

The table lists this clone with a count of one. The J gene is TRBJ1-2, the V gene TRBV10-3, with 9 positions matching TRBD1. Germline assignment: CDR1 ENHRY and CDR2 SYGVKD. Trimming took 4 bases from V and 6 from J; bases not matched to a gene: 24. This CDR3 is 20 amino acids long. CDR3 residues: CAISGVGPKNGQGKGDGYTF. In DNA form, the CDR3 reads TGTGCCATCAGTGGCGTTGGCCCAAAAAACGGACAGGGGAAAGGAGATGGCTACACCTTC.

DNA of the CDR3: TGTGCCACCAGCACCCCAGGGGGCGCCGCCGGCGCTGAAGCTTTCTTT. The encoded protein is CATSTPGGAAGAEAFF. The chain uses TRBV15 and TRBJ1-1, with 8 bases aligning to TRBD1. This CDR3 contains 16 residues. Per the germline V gene, CDR1 is LNHNV and CDR2 is YYDKDF (reference sequence). With V trimmed by 4 bases and J by 6 bases, 13 bases remained unmatched.

J is TRBJ2-3 and V is TRBV4-1; tentatively, D is TRBD1 (6 bases). Per the germline V gene, CDR1 is MGHRA and CDR2 is YSYEKL. V lost 3 bases, J lost 4 bases, and 14 bases lay in between. The CDR3 consists of 15 residues. The CDR3 DNA sequence: TGCGCCAGCAGCCACCAACAGGGAGTATCAGATACGCAGTATTTT. This sequence encodes CASSHQQGVSDTQYF.

The rearrangement links TRBV10-3 to TRBJ2-3; weak D call: TRBD2 (5 bases). The V gene's germline CDR1 is ENHRY and CDR2 SYGVKD. V was cut by 2 bases and J by 2 bases, with 14 bases left in between. The CDR3 loop spans 16 amino acids. CDR3 in amino acids: CAISEPGIGPTDTQYF. For the CDR3, the DNA is TGTGCCATCAGTGAGCCCGGGATCGGCCCCACAGATACGCAGTATTTT.

This chain connects TRBV18 to TRBJ2-6, with a tentative D call TRBD2 (6 bases). The V gene's germline CDR1 is KGHSH and CDR2 LQKENI. The CDR3 contains 16 residues. V lost 6 bases to trimming and J lost 0 bases, with 12 bases between them. The CDR3: CASSQEGYSGANVLTF. The CDR3 bases are TGTGCCAGCTCCCAGGAGGGGTACTCTGGGGCCAACGTCCTGACTTTC.

The chain couples TRBV19 to TRBJ1-4; 9 bases fit TRBD1. V trimming: 9 bases; J trimming: 8 bases; junction bases outside the gene matches: 4. The CDR3 is 12 amino acids. The V gene's germline CDR1 is LNHDA and CDR2 SQIVND (reference sequence). CDR3 nucleotides: TGTGCCAGCGGGACAGGGATGGAAAAACTGTTTTTT. Its protein product is CASGTGMEKLFF.

V usage is TRBV14 and J usage is TRBJ2-7; 8 bases align to TRBD1. CDR1 SGHDN and CDR2 FVKESK come from the germline V gene. Unmatched junction bases numbered 5, after V lost 1 base and J lost 3 bases. This CDR3 contains 15 residues. For the CDR3, the DNA is TGTGCCAGCAGCCAAGCTCAGGGGGCTGGCTACGAGCAGTACTTC. This encodes CASSQAQGAGYEQYF. The variable domain in full, completed from reference TRBV14 and TRBJ2-7, reads EAGVTQFPSHSVIEKGQTVTLRCDPISGHDNLYWYRRVMGKEIKFLLHFVKESKQDESGMPNNRFLAERTGGTYSTLKVQPAELEDSGVYFCASSQAQGAGYEQYFGPGTRLTVT.

This clone was seen a few times. CDR3 sequence: CAISEGQVDSNQPQHF. CDR3 nucleotides: TGTGCCATCAGTGAGGGTCAGGTGGATAGCAATCAGCCCCAGCATTTT. The V call is TRBV10-3, the J call TRBJ1-5; D remains ambiguous. The CDR3 consists of 16 residues. With 2 bases removed from V and 0 bases from J, the gap between germline ends came to 11 bases. CDR1 and CDR2 (germline): ENHRY, SYGVKD.

This clone was detected a few times. The V gene is TRBV25-1, the J gene TRBJ2-6, with D possibly TRBD2 on 6 matching bases. Germline V gene sequence: CDR1 MGHDK, CDR2 SYGVNS. V was cut by 1 base and J by 2 bases, with 9 bases left in between. The CDR3 length is 16 residues. In DNA, the CDR3 is TGTGCCAGCAGTGAATTGGAGGGGACTGGGGCCAACGTCCTGACTTTC. Translating it yields CASSELEGTGANVLTF.

Points on this clone: Other nucleotide sequences from this sample produce the same CDR3. The J gene is TRBJ1-1, the V gene TRBV6-5, with 7 nucleotides matching TRBD1. The CDR3 sequence is 13 residues long. V was clipped by 6 bases and J by 1 base; unmatched bases: 2. The germline V gene encodes CDR1 MNHEY and CDR2 SVGAGI. The CDR3 loop reads CASSRQGNTEAFF. The CDR3 DNA reads as TGTGCCAGCAGCCGACAGGGGAACACTGAAGCTTTCTTT.

This rearrangement joins TRBV5-1 to TRBJ1-2, with D unclear. The germline V gene encodes CDR1 SGHRS and CDR2 YFSETQ. V was clipped by 4 bases and J by 6 bases, with 16 bases between them. The CDR3 runs 14 residues. The CDR3 coding sequence is TGCGCCAGCAGCCTCTTGGGAGGGAACGATGGCTACACCTTC. Translated: CASSLLGGNDGYTF.

Only a few counts were recorded for this clone. The V gene is TRBV28, the J gene TRBJ1-5; D remains ambiguous. V lost 5 bases and J 4 bases, leaving 3 bases between the germline ends. Germline values: CDR1 MDHEN, CDR2 SYDVKM. This CDR3 has 11 amino acids. The CDR3 loop reads CASSQNQPQHF. The CDR3 DNA reads as TGTGCCAGCAGTCAAAATCAGCCCCAGCATTTT. Drawing the rest from reference TRBV28 and TRBJ1-5, the complete variable domain is DVKVTQSSRYLVKRTGEKVFLECVQDMDHENMFWYRQDPGLGLRLIYFSYDVKMKEKGDIPEGYSVSREKKERFSLILESASTNQTSMYLCASSQNQPQHFGDGTRLSIL.

The chain carries TRBV7-9 and TRBJ1-4; 8 bases line up with TRBD1. This CDR3 is built from 15 residues. Germline CDR1 is SEHNR and CDR2 is FQNEAQ (reference sequence). V lost 4 bases and J lost 8; bases outside the gene matches: 9. CDR3 coding DNA: TGTGCCAGCAGCTCCGGGGACAGGAGGGGCGAAAAACTGTTTTTT. It translates to CASSSGDRRGEKLFF.